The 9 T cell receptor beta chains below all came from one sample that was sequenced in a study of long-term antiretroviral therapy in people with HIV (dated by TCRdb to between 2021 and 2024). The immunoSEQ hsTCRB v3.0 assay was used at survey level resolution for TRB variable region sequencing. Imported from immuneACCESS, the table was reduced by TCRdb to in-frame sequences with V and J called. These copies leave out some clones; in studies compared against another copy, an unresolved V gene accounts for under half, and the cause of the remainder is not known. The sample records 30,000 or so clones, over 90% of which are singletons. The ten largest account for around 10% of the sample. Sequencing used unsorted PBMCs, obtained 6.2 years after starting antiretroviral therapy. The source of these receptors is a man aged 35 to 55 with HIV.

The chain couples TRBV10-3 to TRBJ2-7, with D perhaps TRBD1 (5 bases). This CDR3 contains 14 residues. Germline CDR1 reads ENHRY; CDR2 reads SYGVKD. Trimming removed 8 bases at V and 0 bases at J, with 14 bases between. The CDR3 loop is CAIGNIQDSYEQYF. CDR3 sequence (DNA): TGTGCCATCGGTAATATACAGGACTCCTACGAGCAGTACTTC.

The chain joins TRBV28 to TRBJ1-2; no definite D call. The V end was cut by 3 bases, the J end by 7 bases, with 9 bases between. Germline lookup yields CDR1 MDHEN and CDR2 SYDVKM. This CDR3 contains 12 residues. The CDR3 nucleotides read TGTGCCAGCAGTTTTCTAGGAGGTGGCTACACCTTC. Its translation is CASSFLGGGYTF.

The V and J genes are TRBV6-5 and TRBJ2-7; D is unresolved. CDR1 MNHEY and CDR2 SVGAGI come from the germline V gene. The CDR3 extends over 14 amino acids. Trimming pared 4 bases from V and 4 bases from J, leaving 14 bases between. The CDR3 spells CASSSPEVEYEQYF. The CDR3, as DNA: TGTGCCAGCAGTTCCCCCGAGGTGGAGTACGAGCAGTACTTC.

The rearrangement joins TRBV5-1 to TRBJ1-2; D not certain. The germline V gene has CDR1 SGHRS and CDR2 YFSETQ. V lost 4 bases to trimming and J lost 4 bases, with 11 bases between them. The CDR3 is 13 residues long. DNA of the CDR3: TGCGCCAGCAGCCGGGATTTCCTCTATGGCTACACCTTC. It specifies CASSRDFLYGYTF.

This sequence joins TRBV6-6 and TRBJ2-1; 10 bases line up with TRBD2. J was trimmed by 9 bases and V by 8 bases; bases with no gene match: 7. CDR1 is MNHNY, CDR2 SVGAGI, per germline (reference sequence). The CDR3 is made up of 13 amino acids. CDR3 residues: CASVSGGGGEQFF. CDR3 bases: TGTGCCAGCGTCAGCGGGGGGGGTGGTGAGCAGTTCTTC.

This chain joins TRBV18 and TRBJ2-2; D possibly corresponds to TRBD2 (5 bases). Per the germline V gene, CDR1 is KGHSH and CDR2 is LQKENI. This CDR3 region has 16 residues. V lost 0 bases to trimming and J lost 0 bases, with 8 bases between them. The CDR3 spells CASSPPQRTNTGELFF. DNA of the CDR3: TGTGCCAGCTCACCACCCCAGCGGACGAACACCGGGGAGCTGTTTTTT.

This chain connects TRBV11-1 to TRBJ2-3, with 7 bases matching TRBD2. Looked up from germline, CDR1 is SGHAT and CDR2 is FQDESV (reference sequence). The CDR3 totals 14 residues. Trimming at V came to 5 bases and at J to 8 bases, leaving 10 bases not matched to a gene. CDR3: CASSAQRDSFTQYF. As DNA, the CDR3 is TGTGCCAGCAGCGCCCAGCGGGACTCCTTTACGCAGTATTTT.

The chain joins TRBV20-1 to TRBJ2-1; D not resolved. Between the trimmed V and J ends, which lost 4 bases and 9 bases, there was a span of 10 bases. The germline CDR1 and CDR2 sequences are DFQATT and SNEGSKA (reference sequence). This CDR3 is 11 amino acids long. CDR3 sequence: CSATTSAEQFF. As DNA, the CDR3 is TGCAGTGCTACTACCTCCGCTGAGCAGTTCTTC.

This CDR3 reads CASSEDRQGVLNEQFF. The CDR3 coding sequence is TGTGCCAGCAGTGAAGATAGACAGGGGGTCCTCAATGAGCAGTTCTTC. The chain couples TRBV6-1 to TRBJ2-1; 9 bases fit TRBD1. The CDR3 has 16 residues. V was clipped by 1 base and J by 6 bases; unmatched bases: 7. Germline V gene lookup returns CDR1 MNHNS and CDR2 SASEGT.